The 9 T cell receptor beta chains below were found in one sample sequenced in a study of blood T cell repertoires in COVID-19. Sequencing used immunoSEQ multiplex PCR; TCRdb keeps in-frame clones, though not all of them. The sample lists 150,000 to 200,000 clones, roughly 81% occurring once. Sample: peripheral blood. These receptors originate from an elderly woman with COVID-19, enrolled during active disease.

The V and J genes are TRBV27 and TRBJ2-7, with D perhaps matching TRBD2 (6 bases). Germline loops: CDR1 MNHEY, CDR2 SMNVEV (reference sequence). The CDR3 consists of 15 residues. Trimming removed 5 bases from V and 2 bases from J, with 16 bases in between. This CDR3 is CASSPGPGVTYEQYF. The CDR3 region has the DNA TGTGCCAGCAGTCCAGGGCCGGGGGTCACCTACGAGCAGTACTTC.

This chain joins TRBV3-1 (or the pseudogene TRBV3-2) and TRBJ2-5; 8 bases fit TRBD2. With V trimmed by 0 bases and J by 1 base, 7 bases remained unmatched. This CDR3 comprises 17 residues. Germline V gene data show CDR1 as LGHDT and CDR2 as YNNKEL (reference sequence). CDR3 loop: CASSQEFQRGTQETQYF. The CDR3 nucleotides are TGTGCCAGCAGCCAAGAATTCCAGCGGGGGACCCAAGAGACCCAGTACTTC.

In its sample, this clone was seen a few times. The chain is built from TRBV28 and TRBJ1-2; 9 nucleotides line up with TRBD1. J gave up 4 bases and V 7 bases, and 13 bases lay outside the gene matches. The CDR3 is 16 amino acids. Germline V CDR1 and CDR2: MDHEN, SYDVKM. Here the CDR3 reads CASMGEGTGQSYGYTF. CDR3 DNA: TGTGCCAGCATGGGGGAGGGGACAGGGCAATCCTATGGCTACACCTTC.

This clone was recorded only once. The V call is TRBV3-1 (or the pseudogene TRBV3-2), the J call TRBJ2-1, with a possible D match to TRBD2 (6 bases). Looked up from germline, CDR1 is LGHDT and CDR2 is YNNKEL (reference sequence). CDR3 size: 15 residues. With 6 bases removed from V and 9 bases from J, the gap between germline ends came to 21 bases. The CDR3: CASSHLASPAGEQFF. The CDR3 coding sequence is TGTGCCAGCAGTCACCTAGCGTCGCCTGCCGGTGAGCAGTTCTTC.

The chain joins TRBV7-9 to TRBJ2-1; TRBD2 matches at 8 bases. The J segment lost 2 bases and the V segment lost 4 bases, leaving 10 bases of the junction unmatched. The CDR3 sequence is 17 residues long. The germline V gene encodes CDR1 SEHNR and CDR2 FQNEAQ (reference sequence). The DNA for the CDR3 is TGTGCCAGCAGCTCTCGATTTGGACTAGCCCCCTACAATGAGCAGTTCTTC. Translated: CASSSRFGLAPYNEQFF.

The chain joins TRBV19 to TRBJ2-3; 7 nucleotides agree with TRBD2. The J segment lost 2 bases and the V segment lost 5 bases, leaving 10 bases of the junction unmatched. Per the germline V gene, CDR1 is LNHDA and CDR2 is SQIVND (reference sequence). This CDR3 region has 16 residues. CDR3 region: CASSLGRARDTDTQYF. CDR3 DNA: TGTGCCAGTAGTTTAGGGAGGGCTCGGGACACAGATACGCAGTATTTT.

As to this clone: Other nucleotide sequences in the sample specify the same CDR3. The rearrangement joins TRBV19 to TRBJ1-5; tentatively, D is TRBD1 (6 bases). Per germline, CDR1 LNHDA and CDR2 SQIVND (reference sequence). There are 15 residues in the CDR3. V lost 5 bases to trimming and J lost 2 bases, with 13 bases between them. The CDR3 bases are TGTGCCAGTAGTTCCCAGGGGCAAGGCAATCAGCCCCAGCATTTT. Translated, it gives CASSSQGQGNQPQHF.

The V gene is TRBV28, the J gene TRBJ2-7, with 8 bases aligning to TRBD1. This CDR3 is 14 amino acids long. Per germline, CDR1 MDHEN and CDR2 SYDVKM. The V and J ends lost 5 bases and 3 bases, in that order; junction bases with no gene match: 6. CDR3 sequence (DNA): TGTGCCAGCAGTCTGGACAGGGCCCACTACGAGCAGTACTTC. Its translation is CASSLDRAHYEQYF.

This chain links TRBV5-1 with TRBJ1-2, with D perhaps matching TRBD1 (5 bases). CDR3 size: 15 residues. Germline CDR1 and CDR2: SGHRS and YFSETQ. V lost 1 base and J lost 9, with 19 bases in between. This CDR3 reads CASSLSGYAGLRYTF. The CDR3 DNA reads TGCGCCAGCAGCTTGAGCGGGTATGCAGGGCTCCGCTACACCTTC.